This entry concerns a single T cell receptor (beta chain). Antigen: not known. Germline CDR1 is MGHRA and CDR2 is YSYEKL. This CDR3 has 17 amino acids. Trimming cost V 1 base and J 4 bases; bases outside gene matches: 8. PCR amplification relied on 60 Vbeta primers (plus 13 Jbeta primers). Data came from immunoSEQ multiplex PCR; TCRdb stores just in-frame clones and leaves some out. The sample lists over 90,000 clones, 55% to 80% occurring once. The data were obtained in a study of cytomegalovirus exposure and HLA in healthy donors. Points from the study as a whole: Prior analysis indicated that the majority of TCR beta V segments exhibited productivity approximately 90% or approximately 30% of the time. According to reports, the classifier identified cytomegalovirus status with high specificity and sensitivity. Researchers reported in a later analysis that a missense DCLRE1C variant was tied to TCR beta V- and J-gene trimming. Donor immune exposure was known only as CMV serostatus.

The sequence was obtained from a man between 35 and 55 years old in good health and CMV-seronegative. The sequenced material came from PBMCs. This chain joins TRBV4-1 and TRBJ2-3, with 10 bases lining up with TRBD2. CDR3 DNA sequence: TGCGCCAGCAGCCAAGTTAGAGCGGGGGGGCTGTCAGATACGCAGTATTTT. Protein: CASSQVRAGGLSDTQYF.